Listed below are T cell receptor beta chains from one sample, sequenced in a study of T cell responses to AZD1222 COVID-19 vaccine. Generated by immunoSEQ multiplex PCR, the TCRdb table keeps only in-frame clones and is missing some. Of some 160,000 clones in the sample, 85% to 95% were seen once. The source material was peripheral blood, sampled on day 0 of AZD1222 vaccination. The receptors were sampled from an adult in good health. CDR3s include the opening cysteine and the closing phenylalanine or tryptophan. Each record gives: CDR3 protein, V gene.

CDR3: CASSLFGTGGVDF
V: TRBV28

CDR3: CASSPPSGERVYTF
V: TRBV18

CDR3: CASSSVPGQGSGTEAFF
V: TRBV19

CDR3: CASSQDWAGGNEKLFF
V: TRBV4-1

CDR3: CASSPDRGFYEQYF
V: TRBV7-2

CDR3: CASSRGHIETQYF
V: TRBV19

CDR3: CASKTGPNYGYTF
V: TRBV27

CDR3: CATSGYRGSRNTIYF
V: TRBV15

CDR3: CASPGIRSPFNGYTF
V: TRBV2

CDR3: CASSLAGTSTHNEQFF
V: TRBV5-1

CDR3: CASSFRGSGSTYEQYF
V: TRBV7-8

CDR3: CASSFTPGQPNEKLFF
V: TRBV7-9

CDR3: CASSSLTQTYGYTF
V: TRBV7-9

CDR3: CSVRQGRGNTGELFF
V: TRBV29-1

CDR3: CSVRSLEEQFF
V: TRBV29-1

CDR3: CASRADGRYEQYF
V: TRBV2